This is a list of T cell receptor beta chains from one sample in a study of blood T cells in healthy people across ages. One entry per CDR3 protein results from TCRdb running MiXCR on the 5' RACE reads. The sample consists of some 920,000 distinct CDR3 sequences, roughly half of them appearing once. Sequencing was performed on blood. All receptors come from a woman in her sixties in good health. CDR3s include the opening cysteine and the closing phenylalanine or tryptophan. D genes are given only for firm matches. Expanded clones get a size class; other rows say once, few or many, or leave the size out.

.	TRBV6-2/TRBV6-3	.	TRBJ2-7	CASSYDRGRRYEQYF	TGTGCCAGCAGTTACGATCGTGGGCGCAGGTACGAGCAGTACTTC
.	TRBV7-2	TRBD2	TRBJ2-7	CASSTRTGGSRLSYEQYF	TGTGCCAGCAGCACTCGGACGGGCGGGAGTCGCCTATCCTACGAGCAGTACTTC
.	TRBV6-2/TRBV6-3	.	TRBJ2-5	CASSYTANVETQYF	TGTGCCAGCAGTTACACTGCGAATGTGGAGACCCAGTACTTC
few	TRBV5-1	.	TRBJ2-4	CASSLGDTLAKNIQYF	TGCGCCAGCAGCTTGGGGGACACCTTAGCCAAAAACATTCAGTACTTC
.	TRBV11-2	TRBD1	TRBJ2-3	CASSKGQGTDTQYF	TGTGCCAGCAGCAAAGGACAGGGTACAGATACGCAGTATTTT
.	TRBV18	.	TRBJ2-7	CASSPGLSLAEGDYEQYF	TGTGCCAGCTCACCCGGACTGTCCCTCGCTGAAGGAGATTACGAGCAGTACTTC
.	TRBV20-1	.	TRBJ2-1	CSAEVTYNEQFF	TGCAGTGCAGAGGTTACCTACAATGAGCAGTTCTTC
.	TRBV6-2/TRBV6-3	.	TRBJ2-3	CASSPSIPRTQYF	TGTGCCAGCAGCCCCAGTATCCCAAGAACGCAGTATTTT
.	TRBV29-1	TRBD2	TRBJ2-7	CSVGGWASGSYEQYF	TGCAGCGTTGGGGGGTGGGCTAGCGGGAGCTACGAGCAGTACTTC
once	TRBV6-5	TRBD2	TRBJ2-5	CASSYDSGRSETQYF	TGTGCCAGCAGTTACGATAGCGGGAGAAGTGAGACCCAGTACTTC
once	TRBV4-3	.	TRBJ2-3	CASSQDLSGAGDAQYF	TGCGCCAGCAGCCAAGATCTTTCGGGGGCCGGAGATGCGCAGTATTTT
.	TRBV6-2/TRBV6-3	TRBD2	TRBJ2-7	CASSSFRSSGRPHEQYF	TGTGCCAGCAGTTCCTTTCGGTCTAGCGGGAGGCCCCACGAGCAGTACTTC
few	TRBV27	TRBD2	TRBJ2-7	CASRLTALAGTTYEQYF	TGTGCCAGCAGGCTTACGGCCCTAGCGGGGACTACCTACGAGCAGTACTTC
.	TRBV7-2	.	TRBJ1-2	CASSSQAGYGGYTF	TGTGCCAGCAGCTCCCAGGCAGGGTACGGCGGCTACACCTTC
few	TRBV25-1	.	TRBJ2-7	CASSEFSPDEQYF	TGTGCCAGCAGTGAATTTAGTCCGGACGAGCAGTACTTC
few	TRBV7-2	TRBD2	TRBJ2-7	CASSLPGLAYEQYF	TGTGCCAGCAGCCTACCGGGACTAGCCTACGAGCAGTACTTC
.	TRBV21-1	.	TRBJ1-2	CASSDQESFGSFNYGYTF	TGTGCCAGCAGCGACCAGGAGAGTTTCGGGTCTTTTAACTATGGCTACACCTTC
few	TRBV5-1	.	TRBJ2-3	CASPSGVSTDTQYF	TGCGCCAGCCCTTCAGGGGTGTCGACAGATACGCAGTATTTT
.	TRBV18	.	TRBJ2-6	CASLEAGANVLTF	TGTGCCAGCCTGGAGGCTGGGGCCAACGTCCTGACTTTC
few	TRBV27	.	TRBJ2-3	CASSPWEADTQYF	TGTGCCAGCAGTCCGTGGGAGGCAGATACGCAGTATTTT
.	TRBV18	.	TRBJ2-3	CASSLSTGYTQYF	TGTGCCAGCTCACTATCGACGGGGTATACGCAGTATTTT
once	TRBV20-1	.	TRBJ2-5	CSATRDGYKQYF	TGCAGTGCAACCCGGGACGGCTACAAGCAGTACTTC
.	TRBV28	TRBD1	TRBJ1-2	CASSPLTGFYYGYTF	TGTGCCAGCAGTCCCCTGACAGGGTTCTACTATGGCTACACCTTC
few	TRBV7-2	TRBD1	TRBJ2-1	CASSSWTGNYNEQFF	TGTGCCAGCAGCTCGTGGACAGGCAACTACAATGAGCAGTTCTTC
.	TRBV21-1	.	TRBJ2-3	CASSKPYTSSTDTQYF	TGTGCCAGCAGCAAACCGTATACCTCCAGCACAGACACGCAGTATTTT
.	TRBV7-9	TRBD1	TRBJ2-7	CASSPWDRRTYEQYF	TGTGCCAGCAGCCCTTGGGACAGGCGTACCTACGAGCAGTACTTC
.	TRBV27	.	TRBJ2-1	CASILRPGHPFSSYNEQFF	TGTGCCAGCATCCTACGGCCGGGACACCCATTTTCCTCCTACAATGAGCAGTTCTTC